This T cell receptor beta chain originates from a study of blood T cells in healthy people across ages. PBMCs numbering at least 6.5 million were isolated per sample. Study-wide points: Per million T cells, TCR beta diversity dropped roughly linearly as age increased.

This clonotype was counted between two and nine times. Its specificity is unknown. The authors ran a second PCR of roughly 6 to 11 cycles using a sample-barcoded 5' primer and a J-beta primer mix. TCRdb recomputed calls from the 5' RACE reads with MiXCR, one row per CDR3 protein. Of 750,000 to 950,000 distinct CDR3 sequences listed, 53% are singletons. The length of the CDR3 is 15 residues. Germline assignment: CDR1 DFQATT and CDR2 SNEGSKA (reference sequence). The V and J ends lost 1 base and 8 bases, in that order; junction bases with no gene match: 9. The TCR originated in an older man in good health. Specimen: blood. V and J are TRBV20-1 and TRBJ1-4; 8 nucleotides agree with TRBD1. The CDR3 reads CSARGTGTGGEKLFF. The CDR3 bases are TGCAGTGCTAGAGGAACCGGGACAGGCGGCGAAAAACTGTTTTTT.